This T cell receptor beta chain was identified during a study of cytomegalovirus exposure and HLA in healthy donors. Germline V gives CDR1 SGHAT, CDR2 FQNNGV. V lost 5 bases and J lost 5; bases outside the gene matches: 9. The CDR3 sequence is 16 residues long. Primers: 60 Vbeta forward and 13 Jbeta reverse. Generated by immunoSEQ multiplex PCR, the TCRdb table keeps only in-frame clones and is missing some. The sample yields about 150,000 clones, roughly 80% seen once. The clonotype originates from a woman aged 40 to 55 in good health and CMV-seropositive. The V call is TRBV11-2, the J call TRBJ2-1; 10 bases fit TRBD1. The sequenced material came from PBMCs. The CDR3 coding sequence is TGTGCCAGCAGCCTACGGACAGGGGGGTCGGACAATGAGCAGTTCTTC. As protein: CASSLRTGGSDNEQFF. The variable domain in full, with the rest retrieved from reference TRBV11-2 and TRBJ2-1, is EAGVAQSPRYKIIEKRQSVAFWCNPISGHATLYWYQQILGQGPKLLIQFQNNGVVDDSQLPKDRFSAERLKGVDSTLKIQPAKLEDSAVYLCASSLRTGGSDNEQFFGPGTRLTVL.